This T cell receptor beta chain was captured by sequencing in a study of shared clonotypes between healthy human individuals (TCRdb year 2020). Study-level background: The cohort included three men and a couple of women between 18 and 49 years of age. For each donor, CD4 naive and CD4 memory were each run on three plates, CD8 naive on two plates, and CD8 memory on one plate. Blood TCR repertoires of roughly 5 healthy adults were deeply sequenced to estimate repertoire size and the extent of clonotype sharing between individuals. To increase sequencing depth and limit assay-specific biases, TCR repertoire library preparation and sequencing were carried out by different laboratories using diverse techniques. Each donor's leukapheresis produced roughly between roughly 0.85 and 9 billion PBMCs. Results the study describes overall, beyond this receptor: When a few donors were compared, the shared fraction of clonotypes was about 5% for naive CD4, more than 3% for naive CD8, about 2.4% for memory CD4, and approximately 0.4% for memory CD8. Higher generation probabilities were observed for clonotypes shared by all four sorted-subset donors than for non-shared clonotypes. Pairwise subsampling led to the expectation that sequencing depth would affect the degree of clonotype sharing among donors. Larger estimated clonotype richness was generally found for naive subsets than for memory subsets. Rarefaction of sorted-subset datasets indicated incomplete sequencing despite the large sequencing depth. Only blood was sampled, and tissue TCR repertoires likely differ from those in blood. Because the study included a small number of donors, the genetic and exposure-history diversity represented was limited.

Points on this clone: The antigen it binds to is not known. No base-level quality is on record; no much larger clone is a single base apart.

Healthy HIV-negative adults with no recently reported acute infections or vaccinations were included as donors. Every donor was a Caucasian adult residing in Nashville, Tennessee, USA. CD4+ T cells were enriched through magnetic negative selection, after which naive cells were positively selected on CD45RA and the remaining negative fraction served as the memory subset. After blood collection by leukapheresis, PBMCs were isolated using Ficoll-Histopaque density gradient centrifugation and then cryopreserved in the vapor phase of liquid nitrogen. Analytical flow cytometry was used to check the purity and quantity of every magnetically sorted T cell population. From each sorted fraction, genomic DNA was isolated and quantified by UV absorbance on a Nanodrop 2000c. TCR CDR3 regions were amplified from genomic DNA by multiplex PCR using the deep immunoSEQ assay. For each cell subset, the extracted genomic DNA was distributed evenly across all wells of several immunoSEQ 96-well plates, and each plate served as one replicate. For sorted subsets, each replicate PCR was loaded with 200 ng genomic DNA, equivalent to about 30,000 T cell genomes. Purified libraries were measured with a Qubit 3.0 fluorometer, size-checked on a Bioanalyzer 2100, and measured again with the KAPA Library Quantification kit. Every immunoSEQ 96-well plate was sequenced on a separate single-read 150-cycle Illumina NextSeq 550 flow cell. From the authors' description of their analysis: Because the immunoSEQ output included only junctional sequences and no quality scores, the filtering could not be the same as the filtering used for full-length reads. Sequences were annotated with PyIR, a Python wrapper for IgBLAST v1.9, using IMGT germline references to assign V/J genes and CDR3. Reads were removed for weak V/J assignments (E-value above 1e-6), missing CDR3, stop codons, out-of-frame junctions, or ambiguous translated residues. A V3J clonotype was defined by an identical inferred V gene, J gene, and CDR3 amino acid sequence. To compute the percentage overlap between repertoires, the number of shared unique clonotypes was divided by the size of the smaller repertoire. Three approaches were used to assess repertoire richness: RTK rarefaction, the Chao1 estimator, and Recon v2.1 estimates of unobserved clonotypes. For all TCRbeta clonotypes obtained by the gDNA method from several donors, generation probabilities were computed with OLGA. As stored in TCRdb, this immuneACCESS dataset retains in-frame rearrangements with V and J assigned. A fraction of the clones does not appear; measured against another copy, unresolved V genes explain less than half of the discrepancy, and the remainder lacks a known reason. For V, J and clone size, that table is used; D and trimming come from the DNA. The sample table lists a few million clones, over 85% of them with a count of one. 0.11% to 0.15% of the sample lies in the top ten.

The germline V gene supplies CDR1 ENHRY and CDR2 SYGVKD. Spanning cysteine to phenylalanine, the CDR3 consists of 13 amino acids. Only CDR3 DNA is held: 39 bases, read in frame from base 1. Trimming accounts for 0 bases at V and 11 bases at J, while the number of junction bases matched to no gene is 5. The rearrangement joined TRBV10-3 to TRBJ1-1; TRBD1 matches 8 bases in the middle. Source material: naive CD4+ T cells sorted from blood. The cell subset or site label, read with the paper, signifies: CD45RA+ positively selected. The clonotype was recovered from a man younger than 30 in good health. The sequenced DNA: TGTGCCATCAGTGAGTCTGGACAGGGAATGGCTTTCTTT. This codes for CAISESGQGMAFF.